This T cell receptor beta chain is drawn from a study of blood T cell repertoires in COVID-19. For the study at large: From T cells, B-cell-depleted T cells, or PBMCs came the material, which was cDNA or gDNA.

Authors' processing steps: Reference gene primers were amplified, and this amplification served to estimate nucleated cell counts. The method was immunoSEQ multiplex PCR; TCRdb's version includes in-frame clones alone and lacks a portion of them. That table is the source of V, J and clone size, and D and trimming were worked out from the DNA. The sample records under 450,000 clones, roughly 92% being singletons. V lost 4 bases and J lost 4; bases outside the gene matches: 6. The germline gives CDR1 KGHDR, CDR2 SFDVKD. This CDR3 region has 15 residues. Sequencing input: PBMCs or T cells enriched from blood (not recorded which). This TCR derives from a woman in her 40s who had been exposed to COVID-19. This chain connects TRBV24-1 to TRBJ2-5; TRBD1 aligns across 9 bases. The CDR3 nucleotides are TGTGCCACCAGTGAAAGAAACAGGGGGCGAGAGACCCAGTACTTC. Protein product: CATSERNRGRETQYF.